This TCR beta chain was found in a study of blood T cell repertoires in COVID-19. Across the whole study: The analysed material was cDNA or gDNA that came from T cells, B-cell-depleted T cells, or PBMCs.

Germline V gene sequence: CDR1 MDHEN, CDR2 SYDVKM. This CDR3 is 15 amino acids long. Trimming pared 5 bases from V and 3 bases from J, leaving 15 bases between. The method was immunoSEQ multiplex PCR; TCRdb's version includes in-frame clones alone and lacks a portion of them. The sample yields more than 85,000 clones, 75% to 80% seen once. Input material: peripheral blood. The source is a woman of 80 years or more with active or convalescent COVID-19. V usage is TRBV28 and J usage is TRBJ2-3; TRBD1 might be the D (5 bases). The CDR3 nucleotides are TGTGCCAGCAGTGCTCAGGGAAAGGGAACAGATACGCAGTATTTT. It yields the protein CASSAQGKGTDTQYF.